This T cell receptor (beta chain) originates from a study of cytomegalovirus exposure and HLA in healthy donors. There are 13 residues in the CDR3. Germline assignment: CDR1 KGHSH and CDR2 LQKENI. It was with 60 Vbeta and 13 Jbeta primers that the PCR ran. Data came from immunoSEQ multiplex PCR; TCRdb stores just in-frame clones and leaves some out. This table has about 300,000 clones, more than 80% appearing once. The receptor was isolated from a man aged 40-49 years in good health and CMV-seropositive. Material for sequencing was PBMCs. The rearrangement links TRBV18 to TRBJ2-5; the D gene is possibly TRBD1 (5 bases). The J call could be wrong; TRBJ2-7 is a better fit for the DNA end. The DNA for the CDR3 is TGTGCCAGCTCACCATCCCAGGGCTACGAGCAGTACTTC. Translated: CASSPSQGYEQYF.